The present T cell receptor beta chain was sequenced within a study of cytomegalovirus exposure and HLA in healthy donors (dated by TCRdb to about 2017). Regarding the complete study: An earlier analysis of roughly 610 of the donors reported 276 Gb of sequence data and approximately 120 million unique TCR beta sequences obtained from around 190 million T cells. Among about 360 genotyped donors of the cohort, an average of approximately 250,000 unique TCR beta nucleotide sequences were sequenced per donor, roughly 18% of them non-productive. A later analysis re-analyzed previously published TCR beta repertoires from roughly 630 donors and added high-resolution HLA genotyping to study TCR occurrence patterns. The number of donors typed differed by locus, with about 629-630 for A, B, C, DRB1 and DQB1, 522 for DQA1, nearly 610 for DPA1, and roughly 450 for DPB1. Donor age, sex, ethnicity and CMV serostatus were compiled alongside the repertoire data. Genome-wide SNP genotypes for about 65% of the 666 donors were used in a later genetic analysis, which treated that subset as a discovery cohort. The study combined high-throughput TCR immunosequencing, statistical association of individual TCRs with disease status, and machine learning to predict cytomegalovirus infection status. The study aimed to test whether cataloging public T cell receptors could reveal signatures of past pathogen exposure. Rather than drawing on any new phenotypic data, the later analysis identified candidate immune exposures from TCR beta sequences and the way those sequences occurred across donors. Among the roughly 390 genotyped donors, more than 70% belonged to the genetic ancestry cluster associated with self-reported Caucasian donors. Roughly 5 DR-DQ haplotypes were handled as single units for association and clustering, since linkage in the cohort was strong. All discovery cohort repertoires had been generated on a single sequencing platform. An early release covering around 630 HLA-typed donors comprised about 320 gigabases of sequencing data and 85 million or so unique TCR sequences. Along with the roughly 700-subject first cohort, a separate validation cohort of over a hundred different subjects was used. The T cell repertoires of around 730 subjects were profiled by immunosequencing and related to cytomegalovirus serostatus. Class I and class II HLA loci were covered by the typing at four-digit resolution. An earlier analysis of several hundred of the donors applied high-throughput TCR beta sequencing to assess whether each TCR beta V gene segment acted as functional or pseudogenic. The study at large found these results: The study listed 150 to 200 TCR beta chains as associated with cytomegalovirus. Around 16 rarely observed V segments, including chromosome 9 orphons, were excluded from the earlier analysis of some 590 of the donors because counts were too low. For the cohort, immune exposure information was limited to CMV serostatus. In vitro tests confirmed that a few of the cytomegalovirus-associated TCR beta chains recognize cytomegalovirus antigens. Linkage disequilibrium might explain the correlated functional status among segregating V segments, but an unknown experimental factor could not be excluded. The authors suggested that the approach could potentially be generalized to other disease states and immunological phenotypes. V-gene and J-gene trimming of TCR beta chains was associated with a missense DCLRE1C variant in a later genetic analysis, and the association was replicated in an independent cohort. The classifier was reported to diagnose cytomegalovirus status with high specificity and sensitivity in both the original cohort and the validation cohort. In a later analysis, TCR association rates were found to vary across HLA loci, with the most associated TCRs seen for DRB1 alleles and the fewest for HLA-C alleles. According to a later analysis, most CMV-associated TCR beta chains appeared to be HLA-restricted, and the HLA associations seemed to be driven largely by CMV exposure. In an earlier analysis of around 500 of the donors, most TCR beta V segments appeared in productive rearrangements about 87% or about 30% of the time, broadly matching IMGT annotations. A cluster of highly shared sequence variants was judged likely to be a technical artifact of the sequencing pipeline. Specific HLA alleles were associated with over 15,000 TCR beta sequences at a false discovery rate of 0.05 in a later analysis. When HLA alleles, especially DR and DQ, strongly co-occurred, TCR associations were difficult to assign to individual alleles. The 87-base-pair reads could not distinguish some IMGT-functional V segments, including TRBV6-2 and TRBV6-3, so those segments were excluded. The cohort was sequenced for TCR beta chains only, and without alpha or paired-chain data the features that could be detected were limited. In a later genetic analysis, fewer N-insertions in productive TCRs were reported among donors in an Asian-associated ancestry cluster than the 666-donor mean. The presence/absence analyses assumed that sequencing depth was roughly uniform across donors, and that assumption may not be true. Compared with equally common non-associated chains, HLA-associated TCR beta chains in a later analysis were more clonally expanded and had lower generation probabilities. Because some donors lacked HLA typing at each locus, the association tests relied only on the typed subset. Across donors, most TCR sequences were observed very rarely, whereas some public TCRs were present in many individuals. A later analysis reported that several top co-occurrence clusters appeared linked to parvovirus B19, influenza, CMV and Epstein-Barr virus. A further reported finding was that TCR beta sequences accurately predicted the HLA-A and HLA-B alleles for most subjects in the first cohort.

The cohort consisted of 666 healthy bone marrow donors. At the time of sampling, every cohort member was nominally healthy, though immune exposures that went unrecorded were likely present. The donor was CMV seronegative and was included in the group of hundreds of seronegative cohort members. Each donor provided a peripheral blood sample, and peripheral blood mononuclear cells were used for TCR beta sequencing. The Qiagen DNeasy Blood Extraction Kit was used to extract genomic DNA from the blood cell samples. V is cut by 3 bases and J by 2 bases, and the space between the germline ends is 6 bases. The CDR3, cysteine through phenylalanine, is 13 amino acids long. The kept DNA is CDR3 alone, 39 bases in frame from the first base. Reading the germline V gene gives CDR1 SGHTA and CDR2 FQGTGA. Library prep was done by the immunoSEQ multiplex PCR assay. For the multiplex PCR, a mixture combining 60 forward primers for TCR Vbeta segments and 13 reverse primers for TCR Jbeta segments was used. The CDR3 region of rearranged TCR beta genes was amplified from genomic DNA with a multiplex PCR assay. Amplified TCR beta libraries were sequenced as 87-base-pair reads on the Illumina HiSeq System. The authors' pipeline ran thus. A later analysis tallied 75 million to 95 million unique TCR beta chains across the 650 to 750 repertoires, and around 10 million of those chains were shared by two or more donors. To remove PCR and sequencing errors, raw reads were error-corrected and collapsed into unique sequences using a nearest-neighbor algorithm that merged closely related sequences. Alignment of CDR3 sequences to IMGT reference sequences was used to assign V, D and J gene segments. For a sequence to be retained, a match of at least six nucleotides to both a V gene segment and a J gene segment was required. A rearrangement was called productive if the CDR3 had no stop codons and remained in frame with V and J, and every other rearrangement was called non-productive. CDR3 was defined by IMGT convention, running from the second conserved V-encoded cysteine to the conserved J-encoded phenylalanine. The earlier analysis of more than 450 of the donors excluded sequences that lacked an unambiguous match to a single V gene segment. In an earlier analysis of several hundred of the donors, a V segment was called functional when productive rearrangements were above 56.7%, and segregating when the standard deviation between donors exceeded 5%. A statistical classification framework was developed to diagnose cytomegalovirus status using the catalog of TCR beta chain sequences. A later analysis assigned V and J genes by comparing TCR nucleotide sequences with IMGT/GENE-DB human TR gene sequences. A later analysis assigned CDR3 sequences and most-parsimonious VDJ recombination scenarios with the TCRdist pipeline. In a later analysis, every TCR beta chain was defined by the combination of its CDR3 amino acid sequence and its V-gene family, and reads without a unique V-gene family were dropped. A later analysis removed several hundred highly shared, low-generation-probability nucleotide sequences to deal with suspected cross-contamination and a sequencing artifact. In a later analysis, a clonal expansion index was calculated for each public chain from normalized within-repertoire ranks of inferred template counts. A later analysis computed generation probabilities with a VDJ recombination model fitted to out-of-frame rearrangements, and checked the results against IGoR. Hypergeometric tests were used in a later analysis to score TCR-TCR, TCR-HLA and TCR-CMV co-occurrence, with a repertoire-size bias correction applied to the TCR pairs. To estimate false discovery rates, a later analysis permuted the HLA or CMV assignments 20 times. In a later analysis, co-occurring TCRs were grouped using DBSCAN, and TCRdist sequence similarity was added for clustering within HLA-allele-positive subsets. Repertoires with fewer than 30,000 or more than 120,000 public chains were left out of co-occurrence clustering, as were about 5 repertoires with anomalous nucleotide sharing. TCRdb took over this immuneACCESS table, retaining in-frame rearrangements with V and J assigned. Such tables are incomplete; in checked studies, under half of the missing clones stem from an unresolved V gene, and the remainder is unexplained. V and J calls and clone size are copied from that table; D and trimming were computed from the DNA. The table for this sample lists some 130,000 clones; 75% to 80% of them were counted only once. Around 1% of the sample is taken by the ten largest.

Details on this clone: Its binding antigen is unknown. It has no much larger one-base neighbor in the sample; base qualities were not kept.

Sequencing was performed on PBMCs. Here the chain combines TRBV7-3 and TRBJ2-3; the D gene identity is not certain. The source is a male donor in good health and CMV-seronegative. The nucleotide sequence is TGTGCCAGCAGCTTTGCGGCCACAGATACGCAGTATTTT. This codes for CASSFAATDTQYF.